The clone carrying this TCR beta chain was picked up a small number of times. Its antigen remains unknown. These data belong to a study of vaccination effects on CD4 cells after COVID-19. The data were produced by immunoSEQ multiplex PCR, yet TCRdb's version contains in-frame clones alone and is incomplete. The data contain 67,000 or so clones, roughly 72% of them singletons. Ahead of sequencing, the ViraFEST assay grew antigen-specific CD4+ T cells using viral peptide pools. Once cultured for approximately ten days, the cells underwent separation to obtain CD4+ T cells. Previously uninfected by SARS-CoV-2, the vaccine recipients also showed negative nucleocapsid antibodies. From germline, CDR1 is GTSNPN and CDR2 SVGIG (reference sequence). The CDR3 contains 13 residues. V gave up 1 base and J gave up 10 bases, with 11 bases separating them.

The sample consisted of CD4+ T cells from PBMCs cultured with HCoV-OC43 spike peptides, taken before COVID-19 vaccination. Subset given: HCoV-OC43 spike overlapping peptide pool stimulation. The chain joins TRBV30 to TRBJ1-6; possible D gene TRBD1, 5 bases. The sequence derives from a human donor who received a COVID-19 vaccine. The DNA of the CDR3 is TGTGCCTGGAGTGGACAGAGGGACTCACCCCTCCACTTT. Translating it yields CAWSGQRDSPLHF.